Listed below are T cell receptor beta chains from one sample, sequenced in a study of CD8 T cells in Susac syndrome. In TCRdb, the immunoSEQ multiplex PCR reads were re-called with MiXCR into one record per CDR3 protein. The sample consists of about 69,000 distinct CDR3 sequences, 90% to 95% of them appearing once. Sequenced sample: CD8+ T cells from PBMCs. The receptors here all came from a human donor with multiple sclerosis. Each CDR3 is given with its conserved first and last residue. Each record gives: D gene, V gene, J gene, clone size, CDR3 protein, CDR3 DNA. A D gene is named only where the DNA matches it firmly. Some rows have no size entry. The others give once, few or many, or a class for an expanded clone.

NA	TRBV6-6	TRBJ2-4	NA	CASSQTGLSKNIQYF	TGTGCCAGCAGTCAAACAGGGCTATCCAAAAACATTCAGTACTTC
NA	TRBV4-1	TRBJ1-2	NA	CASSQDEGDGNGYTF	TGCGCCAGCAGCCAAGATGAGGGCGACGGAAATGGCTACACCTTC
NA	TRBV9	TRBJ1-1	NA	CASSAKGRGSEAFF	TGTGCCAGCAGCGCGAAGGGGAGGGGGTCTGAAGCTTTCTTT
NA	TRBV2	TRBJ2-1	few	CAASAGQYNEQFF	TGTGCCGCATCGGCCGGGCAGTACAATGAGCAGTTCTTC
NA	TRBV5-8	TRBJ1-1	NA	CASVGGAPEAFF	TGTGCCAGCGTAGGGGGGGCACCTGAAGCTTTCTTT
TRBD1	TRBV2	TRBJ1-3	NA	CASSDRGQWVSGNTIYF	TGTGCCAGCAGTGATCGGGGACAGTGGGTCTCTGGAAACACCATATATTTT
NA	TRBV3-1	TRBJ2-1	once	CASSQDPGIANEQFF	TGTGCCAGCAGCCAAGACCCAGGGATCGCCAATGAGCAGTTCTTC
TRBD2	TRBV27	TRBJ2-1	NA	CASSLSRGGNEQFF	TGTGCCAGCAGTTTAAGCCGGGGGGGCAATGAGCAGTTCTTC
NA	TRBV12-3/TRBV12-4	TRBJ1-4	once	CASSLLQGTNEKLFF	TGTGCCAGCAGTCTACTTCAGGGGACTAATGAAAAACTGTTTTTT
NA	TRBV6-2/TRBV6-3	TRBJ2-1	NA	CASSQGENEQFF	TGTGCCAGCAGTCAAGGGGAGAATGAGCAGTTCTTC
NA	TRBV28	TRBJ1-5	NA	CASSLPTVSNQPQHF	TGTGCCAGCAGTCTTCCGACAGTTAGCAATCAGCCCCAGCATTTT
NA	TRBV20-1	TRBJ2-4	NA	CSAPTNRLAKNIQYF	TGCAGTGCTCCTACTAATAGACTAGCCAAAAACATTCAGTACTTC
NA	TRBV4-3	TRBJ2-5	once	CASSQDRGASWVTQYF	TGCGCCAGCAGCCAAGATAGAGGGGCTAGCTGGGTGACCCAGTACTTC
NA	TRBV4-3	TRBJ2-7	NA	CASSQDWAFIPYEQYF	TGCGCCAGCAGCCAAGACTGGGCATTTATACCCTACGAGCAGTACTTC
TRBD2	TRBV5-6	TRBJ2-3	NA	CASSFQREGTDTQYF	TGTGCCAGCAGCTTCCAGCGGGAGGGTACAGATACGCAGTATTTT
TRBD2	TRBV2	TRBJ2-2	NA	CASRLLAGEGTGELFF	TGTGCCAGCAGGCTACTAGCGGGAGAGGGCACCGGGGAGCTGTTTTTT
NA	TRBV20-1	TRBJ2-7	NA	CSARWVSPYEQYF	TGCAGTGCTCGATGGGTTTCGCCCTACGAGCAGTACTTC
NA	TRBV5-4	TRBJ2-2	NA	CASSFQGPGELFF	TGTGCCAGCAGCTTTCAGGGACCCGGGGAGCTGTTTTTT
NA	TRBV9	TRBJ2-7	once	CASTVGSDSYEQYF	TGTGCCAGCACGGTGGGATCGGATTCCTACGAGCAGTACTTC
NA	TRBV19	TRBJ2-1	once	CASSLWDSDNEQFF	TGTGCCAGTAGTCTCTGGGACTCCGACAATGAGCAGTTCTTC
TRBD2	TRBV19	TRBJ2-1	NA	CASSIAYASGRANGNEQFF	TGTGCCAGTAGTATAGCCTATGCTAGCGGGAGGGCCAATGGGAATGAGCAGTTCTTC
TRBD1	TRBV5-6	TRBJ2-3	NA	CASSLGGTGTITDTQYF	TGTGCCAGCAGCTTGGGAGGGACAGGCACAATAACAGATACGCAGTATTTT
TRBD1	TRBV27	TRBJ1-1	NA	CASSWGQGNTEAFF	TGTGCCAGCAGTTGGGGACAGGGGAACACTGAAGCTTTCTTT
TRBD2	TRBV5-1	TRBJ2-7	NA	CASSPLLASSYEQYF	TGCGCCAGCAGCCCCCTACTAGCGAGCTCCTACGAGCAGTACTTC
NA	TRBV5-5	TRBJ1-1	NA	CASSLDGRMNTEAFF	TGTGCCAGCAGCTTAGATGGACGTATGAACACTGAAGCTTTCTTT
NA	TRBV5-6	TRBJ2-7	once	CASSFGKTYEQYF	TGTGCCAGCAGCTTCGGGAAAACCTACGAGCAGTACTTC
TRBD1	TRBV7-2	TRBJ2-5	once	CASSLGDRTWETQYF	TGTGCCAGCAGCTTAGGGGACAGGACCTGGGAGACCCAGTACTTC
TRBD1	TRBV10-3	TRBJ2-2	NA	CAIRDTGGPEMNTGELFF	TGTGCCATCAGGGACACAGGGGGCCCGGAGATGAACACCGGGGAGCTGTTTTTT